This TCR beta chain was found in a study of blood T cell repertoires in COVID-19. Libraries were prepared by immunoSEQ multiplex PCR; TCRdb keeps only in-frame clonotypes and omits some of them. This sample has tens of thousands of clones, with approximately 70% found just once. The CDR3 length is 16 residues. Trimming cost V 3 bases and J 9 bases, with 19 bases left between them. Germline CDR1 SGDLS, CDR2 YYNGEE. This receptor was taken from a woman in her sixties or seventies with acute or convalescent COVID-19. This sequence joins TRBV9 and TRBJ1-6; TRBD1 might be the D (6 bases). The sequenced material came from peripheral blood. The CDR3 here is CASSAGGGTGPSPLHF. CDR3 in DNA: TGTGCCAGCAGCGCGGGGGGTGGAACAGGGCCTTCACCCCTCCACTTT.